The subject of this entry is one T cell receptor (beta chain). The V end lost 3 bases, the J end lost 7 bases, and 12 bases lay between the germline ends. Germline V gene sequence: CDR1 PRHDT, CDR2 FYEKMQ (reference sequence). The CDR3 extends over 13 amino acids. Two consecutive negative NP/OP PCR tests, clearance, or resolved symptoms defined Cohort 3 recovery. This entry comes from a study of blood T cell repertoires in COVID-19. Study-wide background: The study drew acute and convalescent COVID-19 samples from the United States, Italy and Spain. T cells, B-cell-depleted T cells, or PBMCs provided the cDNA or gDNA that served as material.

As originally analysed: Researchers report that nucleated cell counts were estimated from reference gene primer amplification. TCRdb keeps only in-frame clones here, not all; method: immunoSEQ multiplex PCR. V and J calls and clone size are copied from that table; D and trimming were computed from the DNA. The sample consists of around 310,000 clones, 70% to 90% of them appearing once. The material sequenced was PBMCs or T cells enriched from blood (not recorded which). This receptor was identified in a woman aged 40 to 50 who had recovered from COVID-19. J is TRBJ1-1 and V is TRBV13; no reliable D call. The CDR3 sequence is CASSLVPGDEAFF. The CDR3 DNA reads as TGTGCCAGCAGCTTGGTACCGGGAGATGAAGCTTTCTTT.